Listed below are T cell receptor beta chains from one sample, sequenced in a study of T-cell reconstitution after alpha-beta-depleted transplantation in children. Using its own MiXCR run on the PCR reads, TCRdb lists one record per CDR3 protein. Seen here are 400,000 to 550,000 distinct CDR3 sequences, over 9.5% observed once, and the top ten hold 2% to 2.5%. Here the sequenced sample was PBMCs, taken before TCRalphabeta/CD19-depleted stem cell transplant. The receptors here all came from a child younger than 10 with inherited bone marrow failure, due to receive a stem cell transplant. CDR3s include the opening cysteine and the closing phenylalanine or tryptophan. The D gene is left open where the match is weak. Not all rows give a size; the values are once, few, many and, for expanded clones, a class.

D	size	J	length	V	DNA	CDR3
TRBD2	few	TRBJ2-3	15	TRBV24-1	TGTGCCACCAGTGATGTAGCGGGAGTCGCAGATACGCAGTATTTT	CATSDVAGVADTQYF
TRBD2	many	TRBJ2-3	14	TRBV20-1	TGCAGTGCTAGAGGGACTAGCGAGACAGATACGCAGTATTTT	CSARGTSETDTQYF
-	few	TRBJ2-7	13	TRBV20-1	TGCAGTGCTAGACATACAAGACTGGGATTGCAGTACTTC	CSARHTRLGLQYF
-	many	TRBJ2-6	15	TRBV28	TGTGCCAGCAGCCTACCCAGCTCTGGGGCCAACGTCCTGACTTTC	CASSLPSSGANVLTF
-	few	TRBJ2-1	13	TRBV20-1	TGCAGTGCCTTGAAGGGCGACCACAATGAGCAGTTCTTC	CSALKGDHNEQFF
-	few	TRBJ2-2	14	TRBV5-4	TGTGCCAGCAGAAAGTCCAGGGACACCGGGGAGCTGTTTTTT	CASRKSRDTGELFF
-	many	TRBJ2-7	14	TRBV10-3	TGTGCCATTGCTGATGGGTGGGGCAGCTACGAGCAGTACTTC	CAIADGWGSYEQYF
TRBD2	many	TRBJ2-3	13	TRBV11-3	TGTGCCAGCAGCTCAGGACTAGCCGCTAACCGGTATTTT	CASSSGLAANRYF
TRBD2	many	TRBJ2-7	15	TRBV5-1	TGCGCCAGCAGCCTGGATGGACTAGCGGGGTACGAGCAGTACTTC	CASSLDGLAGYEQYF
-	many	TRBJ2-7	14	TRBV4-2	TGTGCCAGCAGCCATAGAAACAGCGCCTACGAGCAGTACTTC	CASSHRNSAYEQYF
TRBD2	many	TRBJ2-3	13	TRBV5-1	TGCGCCAGCAGTAGCGGGAGCAAGGATACGCAGTATTTT	CASSSGSKDTQYF
-	few	TRBJ2-7	14	TRBV4-2	TGTGCCAGCAGCCAAGATCTCGGAAACTACGAGCAGTACTTC	CASSQDLGNYEQYF
-	many	TRBJ1-4	13	TRBV5-1	TGCGCCAGCAGCTTGTTTTCTCGTGAAAAACTGTTTTTT	CASSLFSREKLFF
-	many	TRBJ2-2	15	TRBV5-1	TGCGCCAGCAGCTTGGAGGGGGGGAGCACCGGGGAGCTGTTTTTT	CASSLEGGSTGELFF
TRBD1	-	TRBJ2-6	19	TRBV2	TGTGCCAGCTGTATGAACCTGGGACAGGGAATCTCTGGGGCCAACGTCCTGACTTTC	CASCMNLGQGISGANVLTF
-	many	TRBJ2-2	13	TRBV6-5	TGTGCCAGTAGTTGGACGGGGACCGGGGAGCTGTTTTTT	CASSWTGTGELFF
-	few	TRBJ2-1	14	TRBV7-9	TGTGCCAGCAGCTTAGTCAGCCCAGGTAATGAGCAGTTCTTC	CASSLVSPGNEQFF
TRBD1	many	TRBJ2-5	14	TRBV5-1	TGCGCCAGCAGCCGGGACAGATTCCAAGAGACCCAGTACTTC	CASSRDRFQETQYF
-	many	TRBJ2-1	15	TRBV19	TGTGCCAGGGACGGAAGGAGGAGCTCCTACAATGAGCAGTTCTTC	CARDGRRSSYNEQFF
-	many	TRBJ2-7	16	TRBV5-1	TGCGCCAGCAGCTTGGGCCCCGGGACCATCTCCTACGAGCAGTACTTC	CASSLGPGTISYEQYF
TRBD1	many	TRBJ1-2	12	TRBV29-1	TGCAGTCCTACCGGGACAGGGCATGGCTACACCTTC	CSPTGTGHGYTF
TRBD2	many	TRBJ2-3	16	TRBV18	TGTGCCAGCAGCCCAAGACTAGCGGGAGGAACAGATACGCAGTATTTT	CASSPRLAGGTDTQYF
TRBD1	few	TRBJ2-7	15	TRBV10-3	TGTGCCATCAGTAAAAACAGGGGCGACTCCTACGAGCAGTACTTC	CAISKNRGDSYEQYF
-	many	TRBJ2-7	14	TRBV6-5	TGTGCCAGCAGTTACTCGACAGGACGGGGCGAGCAGTACTTC	CASSYSTGRGEQYF
-	many	TRBJ2-5	16	TRBV5-6	TGTGCCAGCAGCTTGGCCTTCGTTGGGCCCCAAGAGACCCAGTACTTC	CASSLAFVGPQETQYF
-	many	TRBJ2-7	12	TRBV12-3/TRBV12-4	TGTGCCAGCAGTTTTTCAGCTCCCGAGCAGTACTTC	CASSFSAPEQYF
-	many	TRBJ2-1	15	TRBV10-3	TGTGCCATCAGTCGACAGACCCCCAAAGTGGATGAGCAGTTCTTC	CAISRQTPKVDEQFF
TRBD2	few	TRBJ2-7	16	TRBV3-1	TGTGCCAGCAGCCAAGAGGGGGTAGCGGGATCCTACGAGCAGTACTTC	CASSQEGVAGSYEQYF
TRBD2	-	TRBJ2-2	19	TRBV24-1	TGTGCCACCAGTGATTTGGACTCTAGCGGGAGGCCCTACACCGGGGAGCTGTTTTTT	CATSDLDSSGRPYTGELFF
TRBD1	few	TRBJ1-2	16	TRBV27	TGTGCCAGCAGCAGATTGACAGGGGACGATAACTATGGCTACACCTTC	CASSRLTGDDNYGYTF
-	many	TRBJ2-2	12	TRBV4-3	TGCGCCAGCAGTATAAGGAACGGGGAGCTGTTTTTT	CASSIRNGELFF
-	many	TRBJ1-1	11	TRBV5-1	TGCGCCAGCAGCTTGTCCGATGAAGCTTTCTTT	CASSLSDEAFF
TRBD2	many	TRBJ2-3	16	TRBV3-1	TGTGCCAGCAGCCAAGTTGCGGGGGAGAGGACAGATACGCAGTATTTT	CASSQVAGERTDTQYF
TRBD2	many	TRBJ2-1	16	TRBV27	TGTGCCAGCACCCTTTTTCCGGGACTAGCGTTCAATGAGCAGTTCTTC	CASTLFPGLAFNEQFF
TRBD1	many	TRBJ1-6	16	TRBV28	TGTGCCAGCAGTTCGACAGGGGGCGGATATAATTCACCCCTCCACTTT	CASSSTGGGYNSPLHF
TRBD2	-	TRBJ2-2	13	TRBV12-3/TRBV12-4	TGTGCCAGCAGTGGTAGGGAGGGCGGGGAGCTGTTTTTT	CASSGREGGELFF
-	many	TRBJ2-2	14	TRBV12-3/TRBV12-4	TGTGCCAGCAGATCGGGACTCAGCACCGGGGAGCTGTTTTTT	CASRSGLSTGELFF
-	few	TRBJ1-1	13	TRBV7-9	TGTGCCAGCAGCTTAACCATTAGCACTGAAGCTTTCTTT	CASSLTISTEAFF
-	many	TRBJ2-2	15	TRBV7-9	TGTGCCAGCAGACGAACGGACAGCCAAACCGGGGAGCTGTTTTTT	CASRRTDSQTGELFF
TRBD1	few	TRBJ2-5	15	TRBV12-3/TRBV12-4	TGTGCCACCCTCGGGACAGGGTCTGGCAAAGAGACCCAGTACTTC	CATLGTGSGKETQYF
-	many	TRBJ2-5	14	TRBV5-6	TGTGCCAGCAGCGTGACTAGTTCGGCAGAGACCCAGTACTTC	CASSVTSSAETQYF
-	-	TRBJ1-1	14	TRBV7-2	TGTGCCAGCAGCCCTCGACCGTGGAACACTGAAGCTTTCTTT	CASSPRPWNTEAFF
TRBD2	many	TRBJ2-3	18	TRBV20-1	TGCAGTGCCGGGACTGGGGGTCTAGCGGGAGCGGGGACAGATACGCAGTATTTT	CSAGTGGLAGAGTDTQYF
TRBD1	many	TRBJ1-3	13	TRBV6-1	TGTGCCAGCATGGACAGGGATGGAAACACCATATATTTT	CASMDRDGNTIYF
-	many	TRBJ2-7	12	TRBV29-1	TGCAGCGTTGTAGAAGCTAAGGGGGTGCAGTACTTC	CSVVEAKGVQYF
-	few	TRBJ2-4	11	TRBV24-1	TGTGCCACCAGTGCCTGGGGCATTCAGTACTTC	CATSAWGIQYF
TRBD1	many	TRBJ2-7	19	TRBV11-1	TGTGCCAGCAGCTTCGGACCGGGACAGGGGGTCCCGAGCTCCTACGAGCAGTACTTC	CASSFGPGQGVPSSYEQYF
TRBD2	many	TRBJ2-1	15	TRBV4-1	TGCGCCAGCAGCCAAGGGCTAGCGGGAGCTGGTGAGCAGTTCTTC	CASSQGLAGAGEQFF
TRBD2	few	TRBJ2-1	17	TRBV7-9	TGTGCCAGCAGCCCCCCCGGACTAGCGGGAGGGCCTTATGAGCAGTTCTTC	CASSPPGLAGGPYEQFF
-	-	TRBJ2-7	15	TRBV6-2/TRBV6-3	TGTGCCAGCAGTTACTCGCCAAGCCCAGCCTACGAGCAGTACTTC	CASSYSPSPAYEQYF
-	large	TRBJ2-2	15	TRBV28	TGTGCCACAGCACTTGGTCGGGATCCGACCGGGGAGCTGTTTTTT	CATALGRDPTGELFF
TRBD2	many	TRBJ2-1	14	TRBV29-1	TGCAGCGTTAGGACTAGCGGGAGTTGGAATGAGCAGTTCTTC	CSVRTSGSWNEQFF